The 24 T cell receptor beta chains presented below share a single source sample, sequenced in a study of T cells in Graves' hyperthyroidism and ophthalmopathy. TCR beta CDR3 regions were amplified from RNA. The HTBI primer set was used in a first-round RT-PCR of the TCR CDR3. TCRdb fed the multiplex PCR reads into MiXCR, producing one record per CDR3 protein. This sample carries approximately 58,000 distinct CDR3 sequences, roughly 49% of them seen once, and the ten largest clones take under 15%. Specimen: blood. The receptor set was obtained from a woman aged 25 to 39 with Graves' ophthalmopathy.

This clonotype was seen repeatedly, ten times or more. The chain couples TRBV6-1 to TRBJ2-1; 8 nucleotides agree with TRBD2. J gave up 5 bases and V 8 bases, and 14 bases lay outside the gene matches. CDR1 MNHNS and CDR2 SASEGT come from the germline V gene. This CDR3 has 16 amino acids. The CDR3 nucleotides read TGTGCCAGCTTTTGGTCCAGCGGGAGTCTAAACAATGAGCAGTTCTTC. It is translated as CASFWSSGSLNNEQFF.

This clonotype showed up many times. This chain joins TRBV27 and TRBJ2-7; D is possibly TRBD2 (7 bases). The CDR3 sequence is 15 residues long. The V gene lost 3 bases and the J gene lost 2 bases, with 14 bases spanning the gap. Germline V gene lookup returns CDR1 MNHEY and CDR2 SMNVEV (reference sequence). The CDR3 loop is CASSFRAGATYEQYF. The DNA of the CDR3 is TGTGCCAGCAGTTTTCGGGCGGGGGCCACCTACGAGCAGTACTTC.

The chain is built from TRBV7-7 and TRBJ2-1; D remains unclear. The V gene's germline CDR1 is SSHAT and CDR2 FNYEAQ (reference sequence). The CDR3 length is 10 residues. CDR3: CAITVNEQFF. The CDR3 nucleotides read TGTGCTATCACGGTGAATGAGCAGTTCTTC.

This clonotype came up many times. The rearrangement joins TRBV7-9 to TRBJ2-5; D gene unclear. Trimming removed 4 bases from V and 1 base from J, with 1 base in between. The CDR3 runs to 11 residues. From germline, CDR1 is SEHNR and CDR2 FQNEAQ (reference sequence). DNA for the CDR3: TGTGCCAGCAGCTCCCAAGAGACCCAGTACTTC. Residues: CASSSQETQYF.

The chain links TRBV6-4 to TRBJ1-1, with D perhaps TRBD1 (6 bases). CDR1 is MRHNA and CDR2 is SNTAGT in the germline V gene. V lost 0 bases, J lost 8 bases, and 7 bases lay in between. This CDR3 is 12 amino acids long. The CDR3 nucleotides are TGTGCCAGCAGTGACTCGGGGGCCGAAGCTTTCTTT. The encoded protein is CASSDSGAEAFF.

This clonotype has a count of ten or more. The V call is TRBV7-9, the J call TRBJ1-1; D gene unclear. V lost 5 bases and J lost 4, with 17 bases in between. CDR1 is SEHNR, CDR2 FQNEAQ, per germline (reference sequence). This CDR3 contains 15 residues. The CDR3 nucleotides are TGTGCCAGCAGCCTTACCGCGGGGTTAACCACTGAAGCTTTCTTT. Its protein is CASSLTAGLTTEAFF.

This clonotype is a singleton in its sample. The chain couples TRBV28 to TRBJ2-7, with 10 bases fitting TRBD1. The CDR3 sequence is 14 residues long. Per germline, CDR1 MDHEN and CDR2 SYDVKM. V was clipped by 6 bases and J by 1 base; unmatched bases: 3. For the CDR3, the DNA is TGTGCCAGCAGGCGGGACAGGGGATCCTACGAGCAGTACTTC. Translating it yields CASRRDRGSYEQYF.

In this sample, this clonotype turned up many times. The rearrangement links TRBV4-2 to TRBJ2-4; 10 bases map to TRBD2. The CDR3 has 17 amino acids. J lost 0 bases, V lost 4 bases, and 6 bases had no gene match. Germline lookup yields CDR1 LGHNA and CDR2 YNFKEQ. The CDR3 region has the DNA TGTGCCAGCAGCCCCGTCACTAGCGGGATAGCCAAAAACATTCAGTACTTC. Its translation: CASSPVTSGIAKNIQYF.

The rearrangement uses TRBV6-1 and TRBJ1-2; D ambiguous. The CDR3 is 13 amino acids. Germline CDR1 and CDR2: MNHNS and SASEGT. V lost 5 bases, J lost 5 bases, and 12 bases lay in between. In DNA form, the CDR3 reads TGTGCCAGCAGTTACGACCGGGGTTATGGCTACACCTTC. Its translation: CASSYDRGYGYTF.

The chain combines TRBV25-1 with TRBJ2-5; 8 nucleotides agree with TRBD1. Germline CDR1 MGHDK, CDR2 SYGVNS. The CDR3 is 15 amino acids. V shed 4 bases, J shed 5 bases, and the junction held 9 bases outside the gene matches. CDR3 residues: CASSVAGGARETQYF. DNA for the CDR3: TGTGCCAGCAGTGTCGCAGGGGGCGCCCGGGAGACCCAGTACTTC.

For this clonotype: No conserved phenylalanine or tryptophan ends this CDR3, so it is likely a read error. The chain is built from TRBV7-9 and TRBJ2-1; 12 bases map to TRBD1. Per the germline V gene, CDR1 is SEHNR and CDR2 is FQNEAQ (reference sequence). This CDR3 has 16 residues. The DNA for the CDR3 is TGTGCCGGCAGCCAAACTTCCGGGACAGGGGGCGATGAGCAGTTCTCC. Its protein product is CAGSQTSGTGGDEQFS.

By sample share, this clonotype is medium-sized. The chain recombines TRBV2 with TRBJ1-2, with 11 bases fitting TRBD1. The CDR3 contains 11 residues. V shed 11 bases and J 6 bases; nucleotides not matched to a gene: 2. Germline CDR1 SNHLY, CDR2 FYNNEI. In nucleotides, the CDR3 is TGTGCCTCGGGACAGGGGGATGGCTACACCTTC. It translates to CASGQGDGYTF. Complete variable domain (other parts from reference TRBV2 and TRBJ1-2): EPEVTQTPSHQVTQMGQEVILRCVPISNHLYFYWYRQILGQKVEFLVSFYNNEISEKSEIFDDQFSVERPDGSNFTLKIRSTKLEDSAMYFCASGQGDGYTFGSGTRLTVV.

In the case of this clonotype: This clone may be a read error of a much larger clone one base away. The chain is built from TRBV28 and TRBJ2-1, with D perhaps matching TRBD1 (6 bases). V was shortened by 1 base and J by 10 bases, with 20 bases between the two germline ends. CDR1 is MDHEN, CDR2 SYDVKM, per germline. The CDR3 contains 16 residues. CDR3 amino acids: CASSLSPGDNRYEQFF. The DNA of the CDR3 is TGTGCCAGCAGTTTATCCCCTGGGGACAACCGGTACGAGCAGTTCTTC.

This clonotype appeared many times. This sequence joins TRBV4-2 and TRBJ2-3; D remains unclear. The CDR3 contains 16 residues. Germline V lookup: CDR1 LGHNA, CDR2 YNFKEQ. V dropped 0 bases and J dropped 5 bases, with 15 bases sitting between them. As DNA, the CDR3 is TGTGCCAGCAGCCAAGATGGGCAAAGGGTGGAAGATACGCAGTATTTT. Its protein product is CASSQDGQRVEDTQYF.

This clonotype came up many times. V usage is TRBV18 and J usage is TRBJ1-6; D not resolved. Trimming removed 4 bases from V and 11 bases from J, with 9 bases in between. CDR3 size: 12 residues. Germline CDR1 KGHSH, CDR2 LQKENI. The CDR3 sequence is CASSLDGAPLHF. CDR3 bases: TGTGCCAGCTCACTTGACGGGGCACCCCTCCACTTT.

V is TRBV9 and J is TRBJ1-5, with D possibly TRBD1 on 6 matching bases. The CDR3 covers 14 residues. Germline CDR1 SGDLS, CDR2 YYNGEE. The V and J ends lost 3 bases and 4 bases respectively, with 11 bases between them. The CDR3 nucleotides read TGTGCCAGCAGCGCAGGGACATGGAATCAGCCCCAGCATTTT. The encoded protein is CASSAGTWNQPQHF.

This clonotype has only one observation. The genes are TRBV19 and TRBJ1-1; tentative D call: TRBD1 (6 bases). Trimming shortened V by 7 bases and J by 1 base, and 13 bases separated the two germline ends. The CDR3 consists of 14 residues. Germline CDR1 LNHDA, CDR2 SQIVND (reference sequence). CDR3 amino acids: CASTRQVKNTEAFF. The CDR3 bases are TGTGCCAGTACCCGACAGGTTAAGAACACTGAAGCTTTCTTT. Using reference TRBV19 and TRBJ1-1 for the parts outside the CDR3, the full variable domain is DGGITQSPKYLFRKEGQNVTLSCEQNLNHDAMYWYRQDPGQGLRLIYYSQIVNDFQKGDIAEGYSVSREKKESFPLTVTSAQKNPTAFYLCASTRQVKNTEAFFGQGTRLTVV.

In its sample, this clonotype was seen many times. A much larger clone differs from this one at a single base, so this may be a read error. Here the CDR3 reads CASSLGVGELFF. For the CDR3, the DNA is TGTGCCAGCAGCCTCGGGGTGGGGGAGCTGTTTTTT. The chain carries TRBV7-3 and TRBJ2-2; TRBD2 is a possible D gene (5 bases). Germline CDR1 is SGHTA and CDR2 is FQGTGA. Trimming stripped 5 bases from V and 8 bases from J, with 9 bases between. The CDR3 totals 12 residues.

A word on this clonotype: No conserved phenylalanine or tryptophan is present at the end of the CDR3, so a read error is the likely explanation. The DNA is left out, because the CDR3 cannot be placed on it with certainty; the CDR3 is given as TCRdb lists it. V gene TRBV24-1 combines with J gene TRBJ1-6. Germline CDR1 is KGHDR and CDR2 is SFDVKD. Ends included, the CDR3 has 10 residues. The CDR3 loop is CATSDSIAGG.

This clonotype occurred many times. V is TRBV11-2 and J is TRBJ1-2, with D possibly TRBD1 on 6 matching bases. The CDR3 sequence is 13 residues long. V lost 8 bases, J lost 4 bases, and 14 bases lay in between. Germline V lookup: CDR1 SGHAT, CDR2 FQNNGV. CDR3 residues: CASSPTGLYGYTF. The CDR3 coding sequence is TGTGCCAGCTCCCCGACAGGCCTCTATGGCTACACCTTC.

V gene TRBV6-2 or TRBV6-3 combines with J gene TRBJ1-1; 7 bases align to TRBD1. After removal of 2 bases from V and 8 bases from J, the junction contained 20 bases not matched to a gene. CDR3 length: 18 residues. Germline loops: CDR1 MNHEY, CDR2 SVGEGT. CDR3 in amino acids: CASSYRTGVSNLWTEAFF. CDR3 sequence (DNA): TGTGCCAGCAGTTACAGAACAGGGGTTTCGAATCTCTGGACGGAAGCTTTCTTT.

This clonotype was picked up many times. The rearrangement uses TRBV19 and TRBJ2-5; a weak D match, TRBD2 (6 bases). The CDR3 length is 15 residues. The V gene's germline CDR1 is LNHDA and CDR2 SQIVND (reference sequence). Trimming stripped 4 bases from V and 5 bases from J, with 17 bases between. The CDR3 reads CASSTTGAGLETQYF. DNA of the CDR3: TGTGCCAGTAGTACCACTGGGGCGGGGCTGGAGACCCAGTACTTC.

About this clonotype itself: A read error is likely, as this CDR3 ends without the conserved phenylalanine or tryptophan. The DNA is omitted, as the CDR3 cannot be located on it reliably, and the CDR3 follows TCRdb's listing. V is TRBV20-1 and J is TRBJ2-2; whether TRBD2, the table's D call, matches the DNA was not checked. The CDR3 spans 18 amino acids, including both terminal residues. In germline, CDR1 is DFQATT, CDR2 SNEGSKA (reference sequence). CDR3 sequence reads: CSARDLRPAGEEHRGAVV.

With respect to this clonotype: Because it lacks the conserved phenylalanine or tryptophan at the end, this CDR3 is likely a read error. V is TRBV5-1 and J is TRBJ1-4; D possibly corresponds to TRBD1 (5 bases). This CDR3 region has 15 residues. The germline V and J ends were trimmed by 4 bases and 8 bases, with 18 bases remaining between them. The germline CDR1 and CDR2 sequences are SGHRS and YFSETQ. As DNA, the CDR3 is TGCGCCAGCAGCCCCCGAGCGGGACTCGGGGAAAAACTGTTTTGT. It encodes CASSPRAGLGEKLFC.